This TCR beta chain was captured in a study of blood T cells in healthy people across ages. V was cut by 9 bases and J by 4 bases, with 14 bases left in between. The V gene's germline CDR1 is ENHRY and CDR2 SYGVKD. CDR3 length equals 13 residues. Primed by a sample-barcoded 5' primer and a J-beta primer mix, a second PCR proceeded for 7 to 11 cycles. In TCRdb, the 5' RACE reads were re-called with MiXCR into one record per CDR3 protein. Of about 1.6 million distinct CDR3 sequences listed, around 35% are singletons. The V gene is TRBV10-3, the J gene TRBJ2-3, with D maybe TRBD2 (5 bases). Sequenced sample: blood. The sequence was obtained from a woman in her twenties or thirties in good health. The CDR3 loop reads CAIGSRRPDTQYF. CDR3 coding DNA: TGTGCCATAGGTAGCCGGAGGCCAGATACGCAGTATTTT.